The 13 T cell receptor beta chains reported below all come from one sample, sequenced in a study of response to subunit inactivated influenza vaccine. TCRdb re-derived calls from the RT-PCR reads in MiXCR, one entry per CDR3 protein. The sample holds hundreds of thousands of distinct CDR3 sequences; roughly 13% are singletons and the top ten take less than 15%. The input for sequencing was PBMCs from blood, taken 40 to 50 days after vaccination. The receptors shown here come from a man aged 50 or older who received an inactivated influenza vaccine.

This clonotype was found a few times. The gene calls are TRBV12-3 or TRBV12-4 and TRBJ1-5; maybe TRBD1 (6 bases). V lost 5 bases, J lost 1 base, and 12 bases lay in between. This CDR3 region has 15 residues. CDR3 sequence: CASSGGGPSNQPQHF. The CDR3 coding sequence is TGTGCCAGCAGTGGGGGGGGGCCGAGCAATCAGCCCCAGCATTTT.

The table lists this clonotype with many counts. The V and J genes are TRBV7-2 and TRBJ2-5; 12 bases align to TRBD2. Germline trimming cut 5 bases from V and 7 bases from J; bases unmatched to any gene: 8. CDR1 and CDR2 (germline): SGHTA, FQGNSA. The CDR3 length is 15 residues. CDR3 bases: TGTGCCAGCAGCCGAAGGACTAGCGGGAATCGGACCCAGTACTTC. This encodes CASSRRTSGNRTQYF.

This clonotype has just a few counts. This chain connects TRBV19 to TRBJ1-1; D not certain. The CDR3 totals 14 residues. In germline, CDR1 is LNHDA, CDR2 SQIVND (reference sequence). With 3 bases removed from V and 5 bases from J, the gap between germline ends came to 13 bases. The CDR3 coding sequence is TGTGCCAGTAGTATCTTGGGTACGGGTACTGAAGCTTTCTTT. Translating gives CASSILGTGTEAFF. Complete variable domain (other parts from reference TRBV19 and TRBJ1-1): DGGITQSPKYLFRKEGQNVTLSCEQNLNHDAMYWYRQDPGQGLRLIYYSQIVNDFQKGDIAEGYSVSREKKESFPLTVTSAQKNPTAFYLCASSILGTGTEAFFGQGTRLTVV.

There are many counts of this clonotype. The rearrangement uses TRBV5-5 and TRBJ1-2; D unresolved. The germline V gene encodes CDR1 SGHKS and CDR2 YYEKEE (reference sequence). Trimming left V 0 bases short and J 5 bases short, with 5 bases between. CDR3 length: 12 amino acids. CDR3 region: CASSLVLYGYTF. In DNA, the CDR3 is TGTGCCAGCAGCTTGGTACTTTATGGCTACACCTTC. Based on the CDR3 plus reference TRBV5-5 and TRBJ1-2, the full variable domain is DAGVTQSPTHLIKTRGQQVTLRCSPISGHKSVSWYQQVLGQGPQFIFQYYEKEERGRGNFPDRFSARQFPNYSSELNVNALLLGDSALYLCASSLVLYGYTFGSGTRLTVV.

The V call is TRBV10-3, the J call TRBJ2-1; TRBD2 matches 10 bases. Germline V gene sequence: CDR1 ENHRY, CDR2 SYGVKD. CDR3 length: 15 amino acids. Germline trimming cut 4 bases from V and 7 bases from J; bases unmatched to any gene: 7. The CDR3 spells CAISGGTSVGNEQFF. CDR3 bases: TGTGCCATCAGTGGTGGGACTAGCGTAGGGAATGAGCAGTTCTTC.

This clonotype showed up many times. J is TRBJ2-1 and V is TRBV5-1, with D perhaps matching TRBD1 or TRBD2 (6 bases each). Between the trimmed V and J ends, which lost 3 bases and 0 bases, there was a span of 22 bases. The CDR3 consists of 19 residues. The germline CDR1 and CDR2 sequences are SGHRS and YFSETQ. DNA for the CDR3: TGCGCCAGCAGCTATCCTAGGGGGGCAACCGGGAGCTCCTACAATGAGCAGTTCTTC. Amino acids: CASSYPRGATGSSYNEQFF.

Regarding this clonotype: A single base separates this from a much larger clone, so it may be a read error. The chain recombines TRBV7-8 with TRBJ1-6; D call uncertain. Between the trimmed V and J ends, which lost 2 bases and 0 bases, there was a span of 5 bases. CDR1 and CDR2 (germline): SGHVS, FQNEAQ. The CDR3 length is 15 residues. The CDR3 is CASSLRTSYNSPLHF. The CDR3 bases are TGTGCCAGCAGCTTACGGACCTCCTATAATTCACCCCTCCACTTT.

This clonotype was found many times. The chain is built from TRBV9 and TRBJ2-3; no clear D. Germline lookup yields CDR1 SGDLS and CDR2 YYNGEE. The CDR3 totals 13 residues. Trimming left V 4 bases short and J 5 bases short, with 11 bases between. CDR3 sequence reads: CASSHGGVDTQYF. The CDR3 DNA is TGTGCCAGCAGCCATGGTGGGGTAGATACGCAGTATTTT.

This clonotype was detected many times. The gene calls are TRBV29-1 and TRBJ2-7, with TRBD2 matching over 8 bases. V gave up 7 bases and J gave up 3 bases; unmatched junction bases: 11. Per the germline V gene, CDR1 is SQVTM and CDR2 is ANQGSEA. This CDR3 has 14 residues. The CDR3 bases are TGCAGCGCGTTAGCGGGAATACCGTTCTACGAGCAGTACTTC. Amino acid sequence: CSALAGIPFYEQYF.

The gene calls are TRBV10-2 and TRBJ2-5; TRBD2 matches 9 bases. This CDR3 spans 16 amino acids. Germline loops: CDR1 WSHSY, CDR2 SAAADI. V shed 8 bases and J 0 bases; nucleotides not matched to a gene: 10. CDR3 DNA: TGCGCCAGCCGTCCCCCGACTAGCGGTTACCAAGAGACCCAGTACTTC. Protein product: CASRPPTSGYQETQYF.

Many counts were recorded for this clonotype. This chain links TRBV28 with TRBJ2-1; TRBD2 is a possible D gene (5 bases). CDR1 and CDR2 (germline): MDHEN, SYDVKM. The V gene lost 6 bases and the J gene lost 7 bases, with 13 bases spanning the gap. The CDR3 is made up of 13 amino acids. The CDR3 DNA reads TGTGCCAGCAGGTCGACAACGGGGAATGAGCAGTTCTTC. Protein product: CASRSTTGNEQFF.

The chain couples TRBV2 to TRBJ2-2, with 9 bases matching TRBD2. CDR3 size: 15 residues. Germline V CDR1 and CDR2: SNHLY, FYNNEI. Trimming took 6 bases from V and 4 from J; bases not matched to a gene: 6. The CDR3 coding sequence is TGTGCCAGCAGCGTAGCGGGGGCCGGCACCGGGGAGCTGTTTTTT. Translating it yields CASSVAGAGTGELFF.

This clonotype occurred many times. The chain combines TRBV25-1 with TRBJ1-2; tentatively, D is TRBD1 (5 bases). This CDR3 has 13 amino acids. Looked up from germline, CDR1 is MGHDK and CDR2 is SYGVNS. Trimming pared 9 bases from V and 6 bases from J, leaving 17 bases between. The CDR3 region is CASTAGPGDGYTF. CDR3 sequence (DNA): TGTGCCAGTACCGCGGGGCCCGGTGATGGCTACACCTTC.